Listed below are T cell receptor beta chains from one sample, sequenced in a study of cytomegalovirus exposure and HLA in healthy donors. Repertoires were generated with immunoSEQ multiplex PCR, while TCRdb's copy carries only in-frame clones and drops some. The table records 120,000 to 150,000 clones, almost 85% of them present only once. Sequenced sample: PBMCs. Receptor source: a man aged 30-40 years in good health and CMV-seropositive. Both conserved end residues are part of each CDR3. Fields, in order: J gene, D gene, clone size, V gene, CDR3 DNA, CDR3 protein. D genes are given only for firm matches. Expanded clones are given a class, and other clones once, few, many or no size at all.

>TRBJ2-5|NA|NA|TRBV4-3
TGCGCCAGCAGCCAAGATCCAGTGTTGGGGCTGGAGACCCAGTACTTC
CASSQDPVLGLETQYF
>TRBJ2-5|TRBD1|NA|TRBV5-4
TGTGCCAGCAGCTCGACAGGGGGCCCTCAAGAGACCCAGTACTTC
CASSSTGGPQETQYF
>TRBJ2-5|TRBD2|NA|TRBV19
TGTGCCAGTAGACTATCTAGCGGGGCTTCAGAGACCCAGTACTTC
CASRLSSGASETQYF
>TRBJ2-6|NA|NA|TRBV4-3
TGCGCCAGCAGCCATCCAGGAACCGCTGGGGCCAACGTCCTGACTTTC
CASSHPGTAGANVLTF
>TRBJ1-2|NA|NA|TRBV28
TGTGCCAGCAGTTTCATCTATGGCTACACCTTC
CASSFIYGYTF
>TRBJ2-3|TRBD2|NA|TRBV2
TGTGCCAGCAACAAAGGGACTAGCGGGAGAGATACGCAGTATTTT
CASNKGTSGRDTQYF
>TRBJ1-6|TRBD1|NA|TRBV11-2
TGTGCCAGCAGCCTCGGACAGGTTGACAATTCACCCCTCCACTTT
CASSLGQVDNSPLHF
>TRBJ1-5|TRBD1|few|TRBV6-1
TGTGCCAGCATGGTCCAGACAGGGGGAGGCCAGCCCCAGCATTTT
CASMVQTGGGQPQHF
>TRBJ1-1|TRBD1|NA|TRBV11-2
TGTGCCAGCAGGAGACCGGGACAGAGTTACACTGAAGCTTTCTTT
CASRRPGQSYTEAFF
>TRBJ1-5|TRBD1|NA|TRBV7-8
TGTGCCAGCAGCTTGAGACAGGGGGCGAATCAGCCCCAGCATTTT
CASSLRQGANQPQHF
>TRBJ1-5|NA|NA|TRBV7-9
TGTGCCAGCAGCCGACAGGATAGCAATCAGCCCCAGCATTTT
CASSRQDSNQPQHF
>TRBJ2-3|NA|NA|TRBV30
TGTGCCTGGAGTGTATCCGGGGATACGCAGTATTTT
CAWSVSGDTQYF
>TRBJ2-2|NA|NA|TRBV5-1
TGCGCCAGCAGCTTGGGACAAGACACCGGGGAGCTGTTTTTT
CASSLGQDTGELFF
>TRBJ1-4|TRBD1|NA|TRBV19
TGTGCCAGTAGTGCCCGGGACAGGGATGAAAAACTGTTTTTT
CASSARDRDEKLFF
>TRBJ2-5|TRBD1|few|TRBV15
TGTGCCACCAGCAGCCTCACCGGGACAGAGTACCAAGAGACCCAGTACTTC
CATSSLTGTEYQETQYF
>TRBJ2-7|TRBD1|few|TRBV6-5
TGTGCCAGCAGCGATTCGACAGGGGAGCAGTACTTC
CASSDSTGEQYF
>TRBJ1-5|NA|NA|TRBV7-8
TGTGCCAGCAGCTTAGAGGGGCAGGGGATTCAGCCCCAGCATTTT
CASSLEGQGIQPQHF
>TRBJ2-1|TRBD2|NA|TRBV7-2
TGTGCCAGCAGCTTAGTGGGACTAGCGGGAGTTTTGATGTTTTTTGAGCAGTTCTTC
CASSLVGLAGVLMFFEQFF
>TRBJ2-1|NA|NA|TRBV5-4
TGTGCCAGCAGCTTGAATGGGCTCAGCTCCTACAATGAGCAGTTCTTC
CASSLNGLSSYNEQFF
>TRBJ2-3|NA|NA|TRBV5-1
TGCGCCAGCAGCTTGGGGCGGGGAGGTGGCACAGATACGCAGTATTTT
CASSLGRGGGTDTQYF
>TRBJ2-3|TRBD1|NA|TRBV6-5
TGTGCCAGCAGTCCTTGGACAGGGGGGATAGATACGCAGTATTTT
CASSPWTGGIDTQYF
>TRBJ2-3|TRBD1|NA|TRBV6-1
TGTGCCAGCAATCCGGGACAGCTCTTCACAGATACGCAGTATTTT
CASNPGQLFTDTQYF
>TRBJ1-1|NA|NA|TRBV6-6
TGTGCCAGCAGCACCCGGGAGGGAACTGAAGCTTTCTTT
CASSTREGTEAFF
>TRBJ1-4|NA|NA|TRBV28
TGTGCCAGCAGTCGGTCGTTAAACAGTTGGACAGTTGCAACTAATGAAAAACTGTTTTTT
CASSRSLNSWTVATNEKLFF
>TRBJ1-1|TRBD1|NA|TRBV6-1
TGTGCCAGCAGCCTGTTAGGGACAGGAGCTGAAGCTTTCTTT
CASSLLGTGAEAFF
>TRBJ1-5|NA|NA|TRBV19
TGTGCCAGTAGTATAGTGGCAGGGTCCTTCAATCAGCCCCAGCATTTT
CASSIVAGSFNQPQHF
>TRBJ2-2|NA|NA|TRBV28
TGTGCCACAGCAAACCCGGGCACCGGGGAGCTGTTTTTT
CATANPGTGELFF
>TRBJ2-7|TRBD1|NA|TRBV7-2
TGTGCCAGCAGCCCGAGTCAGTGGGGACAGGGAGCCTACGAGCAGTACTTC
CASSPSQWGQGAYEQYF
>TRBJ1-1|NA|NA|TRBV10-2
TGCGCCAGCAGTGAGTTTCGGTTGACTGAAGCTTTCTTT
CASSEFRLTEAFF
>TRBJ2-3|NA|NA|TRBV7-9
TGTGCCAGCAGACACCACTTGGGGCAGGGTTCGGATACGCAGTATTTT
CASRHHLGQGSDTQYF
>TRBJ1-1|NA|NA|TRBV2
TGTGCCAGCAGTGGGTATAGCAACACTGAAGCTTTCTTT
CASSGYSNTEAFF
>TRBJ2-1|NA|NA|TRBV5-1
TGCGCCAGCAGCTCACCTAGCCTTAATGAGCAGTTCTTC
CASSSPSLNEQFF
>TRBJ1-6|TRBD1|NA|TRBV9
TGTGCCAGCAGCTGGGGGACAGGTCTCAATTCACCCCTCCACTTT
CASSWGTGLNSPLHF
>TRBJ2-3|TRBD2|NA|TRBV19
TGTGCCAGTAGTATAGGACTAGCGGGGAGCACAGATACGCAGTATTTT
CASSIGLAGSTDTQYF
>TRBJ2-7|TRBD1|NA|TRBV5-1
TGCGCCAGCAGCCACAGGACAGGGGAAGAGCAGTACTTC
CASSHRTGEEQYF
>TRBJ2-7|NA|NA|TRBV7-9
TGTTCCAGCAGCTTAGGAATGAGTGCCGAGCAGTACTTC
CSSSLGMSAEQYF
>TRBJ2-7|TRBD2|NA|TRBV15
TGTGCCACCAGCCCATTTAGCGGGAAGTCCTACGAGCAGTACTTC
CATSPFSGKSYEQYF
>TRBJ2-1|TRBD2|NA|TRBV27
TGTGCCAGCAGTCTACTAGCGGGAGGGTTCTACAATGAGCAGTTCTTC
CASSLLAGGFYNEQFF
>TRBJ2-2|TRBD1|NA|TRBV30
TGTGCCTGGAGGCAAACCGGGACAGGGTCCACCGGGGAGCTGTTTTTT
CAWRQTGTGSTGELFF
>TRBJ1-4|NA|once|TRBV19
TGTGCCAGTATCCCTCGGGTCTCCTCGGGGGAAAAACTGTTTTTT
CASIPRVSSGEKLFF
>TRBJ1-5|NA|NA|TRBV28
TGTGCCAGCAGTTTAACAGGGTGGGAGCCCCAGCATTTT
CASSLTGWEPQHF
>TRBJ2-3|TRBD2|NA|TRBV4-1
TGCGCCAGCAGCCAAGAAGGTCCCCTAGCGGGAGGAAGGGATACGCAGTATTTT
CASSQEGPLAGGRDTQYF
>TRBJ2-7|TRBD1|NA|TRBV5-1
TGCGCCAGCAGCCTAGGACAGGGGTCTCTCTACGAGCAGTACTTC
CASSLGQGSLYEQYF
>TRBJ2-3|NA|NA|TRBV10-3
TGTGCCACCCGGGAACCAGGCACAGATACGCAGTATTTT
CATREPGTDTQYF
>TRBJ2-2|TRBD2|NA|TRBV7-2
TGTGCCAGCAGCTTCGACGGACTAGCCGGGGAGCTGTTTTTT
CASSFDGLAGELFF
>TRBJ2-6|NA|many|TRBV15
TGTGCCACCAGCAGAGATCCCGACAGGTCAAGCTCTGGGGCCAACGTCCTGACTTTC
CATSRDPDRSSSGANVLTF
>TRBJ1-2|NA|few|TRBV7-9
TGTGCCAGCAGCTTAGCCCGACTGGCCCCCCTCTATGGCTACACCTTC
CASSLARLAPLYGYTF
>TRBJ1-2|TRBD1|once|TRBV2
TGTGCCATTCTCCGGGACAGGGGATTCGATGGCTACACCTTC
CAILRDRGFDGYTF
>TRBJ2-1|NA|NA|TRBV30
TGTGCCTGGAGAACGGGTGCGGTTAATGAGCAGTTCTTC
CAWRTGAVNEQFF
>TRBJ1-4|NA|NA|TRBV4-1
TGCGCCAGCAGCCCCAGACAGGATAATGAAAACCTGTTTTTT
CASSPRQDNENLFF
>TRBJ2-7|TRBD1|NA|TRBV6-1
TGTGCCAGCAGTGAAGTCCTGGGACAGCTCTACGAGCAGTACTTC
CASSEVLGQLYEQYF
>TRBJ2-3|TRBD1|NA|TRBV4-1
TGCGCCAGCAGCCTCCAGGGGGTGGAGGGCACAGATACGCAGTATTTT
CASSLQGVEGTDTQYF
>TRBJ1-2|TRBD1|NA|TRBV28
TGTGCCAGCAAGGGGACAGGGGAAGGCTACACCTTC
CASKGTGEGYTF
>TRBJ1-1|NA|few|TRBV5-1
TGCGCCAGCAGCTTGGGACCCAGGTTTGAAGCTTTCTTT
CASSLGPRFEAFF
>TRBJ2-2|TRBD2|few|TRBV9
TGTGCCAGCAGCGTAGTTGCGGGGGGACTAGGGGAGCTGTTTTTT
CASSVVAGGLGELFF
>TRBJ2-7|NA|NA|TRBV7-9
TGTGCCAGCAGCCAAAGTACGGGACTTGGCTACGAGCAGTACTTC
CASSQSTGLGYEQYF
>TRBJ1-1|NA|NA|TRBV19
TGTGCCAGTAGTCGAACTACCAACACTGAAGCTTTCTTT
CASSRTTNTEAFF
>TRBJ2-1|NA|NA|TRBV2
TGTGCCAGCAGTGGTGGTCAGGGGAATTACTACAATGAGCAGTTCTTC
CASSGGQGNYYNEQFF
>TRBJ2-3|TRBD2|NA|TRBV19
TGTGCCAGTAGTCTCGGGACTAGCATCGCTACAGATACGCAGTATTTT
CASSLGTSIATDTQYF
>TRBJ2-7|NA|NA|TRBV9
TGTGCCAGCAGCGTAGTGCCCGCGGGCGGCGAGCAGTACTTC
CASSVVPAGGEQYF